The 30 T cell receptor beta chains listed next were all sequenced from one sample in a study of immune evolution from preneoplasia to lung adenocarcinoma. Assay: immunoSEQ multiplex PCR; the TCRdb copy retains only in-frame clones and omits some. The sample includes fewer than 12,000 clones, approximately 80% of them seen just once. Sequenced material: FFPE minimally invasive lung adenocarcinoma tissue. The receptor source for this set is a person between 70 and 80 years old with lung adenocarcinoma.

The chain uses TRBV2 and TRBJ2-7; D is undetermined. Trimming took off 7 bases at V and 2 bases at J, with 12 bases between the two ends. Germline assignment: CDR1 SNHLY and CDR2 FYNNEI. The CDR3 runs 13 residues. The CDR3 protein is CASNPQRAYEQYF. The DNA of the CDR3 is TGTGCCAGCAATCCCCAAAGAGCCTACGAGCAGTACTTC. The entire variable domain, with the rest obtained from reference TRBV2 and TRBJ2-7, is as follows: EPEVTQTPSHQVTQMGQEVILRCVPISNHLYFYWYRQILGQKVEFLVSFYNNEISEKSEIFDDQFSVERPDGSNFTLKIRSTKLEDSAMYFCASNPQRAYEQYFGPGTRLTVT.

The chain joins TRBV7-3 to TRBJ2-1; D uncertain. The V end lost 4 bases, the J end lost 6 bases, and 13 bases lay between the germline ends. The CDR3 spans 14 residues. Germline values: CDR1 SGHTA, CDR2 FQGTGA. The CDR3 spells CASSSYRPPNEQFF. The CDR3 coding sequence is TGTGCCAGCAGCTCCTATCGCCCCCCCAATGAGCAGTTCTTC.

This chain joins TRBV29-1 and TRBJ2-2; 7 nucleotides match TRBD2. The germline V gene encodes CDR1 SQVTM and CDR2 ANQGSEA. The CDR3 totals 14 residues. Trimming removed 5 bases from V and 5 bases from J; junction bases left unmatched: 8. The CDR3 here is CSVSSGLQTGELFF. CDR3 sequence (DNA): TGCAGCGTTAGCTCGGGACTACAGACCGGGGAGCTGTTTTTT.

This chain connects TRBV6-5 to TRBJ2-2; D gene uncertain. The CDR3 is made up of 12 amino acids. V lost 6 bases, J lost 7 bases, and 9 bases lay in between. Germline V gene data show CDR1 as MNHEY and CDR2 as SVGAGI. CDR3 region: CASSPLIGELFF. CDR3 sequence (DNA): TGTGCCAGCAGCCCCCTCATCGGGGAGCTGTTTTTT.

This clone was detected only once. The J gene is TRBJ1-6, the V gene TRBV6-6, with TRBD1 identical over 8 bases. The germline CDR1 and CDR2 sequences are MNHNY and SVGAGI (reference sequence). Germline trimming cut 10 bases from V and 10 bases from J; bases unmatched to any gene: 15. CDR3 length equals 15 residues. The CDR3 DNA sequence: TGTGCCACCCAAGAGGGCGGACAGGGAGGATCACCCCTCCACTTT. It encodes CATQEGGQGGSPLHF.

This clone has a single count. The CDR3 loop is CASSKTGTGNQPQHF. Written as DNA, the CDR3 is TGTGCCAGCAGCAAGACAGGGACCGGCAATCAGCCCCAGCATTTT. The chain recombines TRBV7-9 with TRBJ1-5; 7 bases are shared with TRBD1. The length of the CDR3 is 15 residues. The germline CDR1 and CDR2 sequences are SEHNR and FQNEAQ (reference sequence). V was pared by 5 bases and J by 2 bases, with 6 bases of the junction left unmatched.

V and J are TRBV15 and TRBJ2-2; no reliable D call. Trimming stripped 4 bases from V and 6 bases from J, with 6 bases between. This CDR3 contains 12 residues. Germline V CDR1 and CDR2: LNHNV, YYDKDF (reference sequence). The chain's CDR3 is CATSTDAGELFF. In DNA form, the CDR3 reads TGTGCCACCAGCACAGACGCCGGGGAGCTGTTTTTT.

This chain joins TRBV10-3 and TRBJ2-7; 8 positions agree with TRBD1. Germline CDR1 is ENHRY and CDR2 is SYGVKD. After removal of 10 bases from V and 2 bases from J, the junction contained 4 bases not matched to a gene. This CDR3 has 12 residues. This chain's CDR3 is CATTDRAYEQYF. For the CDR3, the DNA is TGTGCCACTACGGACAGGGCCTACGAGCAGTACTTC.

This clone occurred once. V usage is TRBV28 and J usage is TRBJ2-5, with 10 bases matching TRBD1. The CDR3 has 15 residues. The ends lost 7 bases at V and 6 bases at J; junction bases unmatched: 11. CDR1 is MDHEN and CDR2 is SYDVKM in the germline V gene. Here the CDR3 reads CASNPIGQGEKTQYF. The CDR3 DNA reads as TGTGCCAGCAATCCGATAGGACAGGGGGAAAAGACCCAGTACTTC.

The rearrangement links TRBV10-3 to TRBJ1-3, with no clear D. V was shortened by 0 bases and J by 2 bases, with 8 bases between the two germline ends. The CDR3 sequence is 15 residues long. Per the germline V gene, CDR1 is ENHRY and CDR2 is SYGVKD. DNA for the CDR3: TGTGCCATCAGTGAGTCTGACTCTGCTGGAAACACCATATATTTT. Protein product: CAISESDSAGNTIYF.

The rearrangement uses TRBV6-1 and TRBJ2-3; 13 positions agree with TRBD2. The CDR3 covers 15 residues. V trimming: 6 bases; J trimming: 2 bases; junction bases outside the gene matches: 2. CDR1 and CDR2 (germline): MNHNS, SASEGT. CDR3 nucleotide sequence: TGTGCCAGCAGACTAGCGGGAGGGCCCACAGATACGCAGTATTTT. This sequence encodes CASRLAGGPTDTQYF.

The chain has TRBV6-6 and TRBJ1-1, with D possibly matching TRBD1 (5 bases). Germline CDR1 and CDR2: MNHNY and SVGAGI (reference sequence). Trimming left V 4 bases short and J 5 bases short, with 14 bases between. This CDR3 is built from 14 residues. This CDR3 reads CASSSRGVGTEAFF. For the CDR3, the DNA is TGTGCCAGCAGTTCCCGGGGGGTAGGGACTGAAGCTTTCTTT.

The chain employs TRBV7-8 and TRBJ2-3, with D unresolved. The CDR3 consists of 13 residues. Germline CDR1 is SGHVS and CDR2 is FQNEAQ. Trimming cost V 5 bases and J 5 bases, with 11 bases left between them. This CDR3 is CASSPHQRDTQYF. The CDR3 nucleotides are TGTGCCAGCAGCCCCCATCAGCGAGATACGCAGTATTTT.

The gene calls are TRBV27 and TRBJ2-3, with D possibly being TRBD1 or TRBD2 (5 bases each). Trimming stripped 8 bases from V and 1 base from J, with 13 bases between. The CDR3 runs 14 residues. Germline V gives CDR1 MNHEY, CDR2 SMNVEV (reference sequence). Here the CDR3 reads CASSVTGRTDTQYF. DNA for the CDR3: TGTGCCAGCTCTGTGACGGGACGCACAGATACGCAGTATTTT.

V gene TRBV11-1 combines with J gene TRBJ2-3; D is possibly TRBD1 or TRBD2 (6 bases each). CDR1 is SGHAT and CDR2 is FQDESV in the germline V gene (reference sequence). Trimming stripped 1 base from V and 0 bases from J, with 8 bases between. This CDR3 is 15 amino acids long. The CDR3 DNA follows: TGTGCCAGCAGCTTAGAGGGGGGAAGCACAGATACGCAGTATTTT. This translates into CASSLEGGSTDTQYF.

This chain links TRBV11-2 with TRBJ2-2; tentatively, D is TRBD1 or TRBD2 (5 bases each). With 8 bases removed from V and 0 bases from J, the gap between germline ends came to 10 bases. Germline V gene data show CDR1 as SGHAT and CDR2 as FQNNGV. This CDR3 comprises 14 residues. In nucleotides, the CDR3 is TGTGCCAGCCAGGGAGACGCGAACACCGGGGAGCTGTTTTTT. It translates to CASQGDANTGELFF.

V gene TRBV6-5 combines with J gene TRBJ2-2; D unclear. The CDR3 sequence is 15 residues long. Germline V gene lookup returns CDR1 MNHEY and CDR2 SVGAGI. V lost 0 bases to trimming and J lost 4 bases, with 9 bases between them. The CDR3 sequence: CASSYSVHGTGELFF. CDR3 nucleotides: TGTGCCAGCAGTTACTCTGTGCATGGCACCGGGGAGCTGTTTTTT.

Comment on this clone: An end of the junction does not agree with germline; a read error may underlie this. V is TRBV2 and J is TRBJ2-1, with D possibly being TRBD1 (5 bases). The CDR3 length is 12 residues. Germline loops: CDR1 SNHLY, CDR2 FYNNEI. CDR3 region: CASREEGDEQFF. The CDR3 nucleotides read TGTGCCAGCAGAGAAGAAGGGGATGAGCAGTTCTTC.

This chain joins TRBV28 and TRBJ2-2, with 12 bases lining up with TRBD2. The germline V gene encodes CDR1 MDHEN and CDR2 SYDVKM. The trim removed 8 bases at V and 3 bases at J, leaving 7 bases unmatched. CDR3 length equals 16 residues. Here the CDR3 DNA reads TGTGCCAGCTTTTCGACTAGCGGGAGAGACACCGGGGAGCTGTTTTTT. Protein sequence: CASFSTSGRDTGELFF.

This clone was observed a few times. The V and J genes are TRBV4-2 and TRBJ2-7; TRBD2 is a possible D gene (6 bases). This CDR3 comprises 13 residues. In germline, CDR1 is LGHNA, CDR2 YNFKEQ. Trimming took 1 base from V and 3 from J, leaving 7 bases between them. CDR3 DNA: TGTGCCAGCAGCCAAGGGACTATCTACGAGCAGTACTTC. It specifies CASSQGTIYEQYF.

This chain joins TRBV11-1 and TRBJ2-2; TRBD1 is a possible D gene (5 bases). The germline V gene has CDR1 SGHAT and CDR2 FQDESV (reference sequence). This CDR3 comprises 13 residues. V gave up 5 bases and J gave up 6 bases, with 10 bases separating them. This CDR3 reads CASSPGFSGELFF. CDR3 DNA: TGTGCCAGCAGCCCAGGGTTCTCCGGGGAGCTGTTTTTT. Based on the CDR3 plus reference TRBV11-1 and TRBJ2-2, the full variable domain is EAEVAQSPRYKITEKSQAVAFWCDPISGHATLYWYRQILGQGPELLVQFQDESVVDDSQLPKDRFSAERLKGVDSTLKIQPAELGDSAMYLCASSPGFSGELFFGEGSRLTVL.

This chain joins TRBV7-9 and TRBJ2-3; tentatively, D is TRBD1 (5 bases). Germline V gives CDR1 SEHNR, CDR2 FQNEAQ (reference sequence). The germline V and J ends were trimmed by 4 bases and 3 bases, with 11 bases remaining between them. The length of the CDR3 is 14 residues. In nucleotides, the CDR3 is TGTGCCAGCAGCTCCGGACACGGGACAGATACGCAGTATTTT. This translates into CASSSGHGTDTQYF. The full variable domain, in which reference TRBV7-9 and TRBJ2-3 provide the parts outside the CDR3, is DTGVSQNPRHKITKRGQNVTFRCDPISEHNRLYWYRQTLGQGPEFLTYFQNEAQLEKSRLLSDRFSAERPKGSFSTLEIQRTEQGDSAMYLCASSSGHGTDTQYFGPGTRLTVL.

V gene TRBV28 combines with J gene TRBJ2-7; 10 nucleotides line up with TRBD2. Per germline, CDR1 MDHEN and CDR2 SYDVKM. With 5 bases clipped from V and 5 bases from J, the junction kept 9 bases outside the gene matches. The CDR3 is 15 residues long. This CDR3 is CASSTPPAGGHEQYF. CDR3 sequence (DNA): TGTGCCAGCAGTACCCCCCCAGCGGGGGGGCACGAGCAGTACTTC.

Worth noting for this clone: In the same sample, other DNA sequences code for this CDR3. The rearrangement joins TRBV28 to TRBJ1-1; 7 positions match TRBD1. J was trimmed by 10 bases and V by 5 bases; bases with no gene match: 4. CDR1 is MDHEN, CDR2 SYDVKM, per germline. This CDR3 is 11 amino acids long. In nucleotides, the CDR3 is TGTGCCAGCAGTCTACAGGGGTTAGCTTTCTTT. This encodes CASSLQGLAFF.

CDR3 in amino acids: CASSLTGFPYEQYF. The CDR3 DNA reads TGTGCCAGCAGCCTGACAGGGTTCCCCTACGAGCAGTACTTC. The rearrangement joins TRBV5-6 to TRBJ2-5; TRBD1 matches at 7 bases. The J call is uncertain, as TRBJ2-7 better fits the DNA end. Germline values: CDR1 SGHDT, CDR2 YYEEEE. CDR3 length equals 14 residues.

The J gene is TRBJ1-2, the V gene TRBV2, with D hard to call. V lost 8 bases and J 8 bases, leaving 18 bases between the germline ends. The CDR3 length is 13 residues. Germline CDR1 SNHLY, CDR2 FYNNEI. The CDR3 DNA is TGTGCCAGCCGCCAGACGAGGGAGGAGGGCTACACCTTC. Its translation: CASRQTREEGYTF.

The rearrangement uses TRBV16 and TRBJ1-1; no definite D call. The germline V and J ends were trimmed by 1 base and 3 bases, with 15 bases remaining between them. The CDR3 is made up of 16 amino acids. Per germline, CDR1 KGHSY and CDR2 FQNENV. In DNA, the CDR3 is TGTGCCAGCAGCCAATTCGCAAACAGCGGGGACACTGAAGCTTTCTTT. Protein: CASSQFANSGDTEAFF.

This sequence joins TRBV28 and TRBJ1-5, with D unresolved. CDR3 length: 12 amino acids. CDR1 is MDHEN, CDR2 SYDVKM, per germline. V was pared by 6 bases and J by 3 bases, with 6 bases between. The CDR3 bases are TGTGCCAGCAGACCAGCCAATCAGCCCCAGCATTTT. It yields the protein CASRPANQPQHF.

The chain has TRBV7-9 and TRBJ2-2; 10 bases match TRBD2. V lost 5 bases, J lost 7 bases, and 7 bases stayed unmatched. The CDR3 loop spans 15 amino acids. Looked up from germline, CDR1 is SEHNR and CDR2 is FQNEAQ (reference sequence). DNA for the CDR3: TGTGCCAGCAGCCTCTCTAGCGGGAGAGACGGGGAGCTGTTTTTT. Protein product: CASSLSSGRDGELFF.

The gene calls are TRBV28 and TRBJ2-2; D possibly matches TRBD1 or TRBD2 (5 bases each). The CDR3 length is 11 residues. V shed 10 bases and J shed 7 bases, with 10 bases lying between them. The germline gives CDR1 MDHEN, CDR2 SYDVKM. The CDR3 region has the DNA TGTGCCACAGAGGGGATCGGGGAGCTGTTTTTT. Encoded protein: CATEGIGELFF.